These 18 T cell receptor beta chains were sequenced from one sample in a study of sequential checkpoint blockade in melanoma. As to treatment: randomized to nivolumab then ipilimumab (arm A) or the reverse (arm B). Only in-frame clones appear in the TCRdb table, and some are missing; sequencing was by immunoSEQ multiplex PCR. The repertoire holds around 19,000 clones, with 60% to 80% as singletons. Sequencing was performed on CD8+ T cells sorted from blood (inferred from file names), taken from a patient given nivolumab and ipilimumab in sequence. The receptors derive from a human donor with melanoma.

V usage is TRBV4-1 and J usage is TRBJ2-7, with 7 positions matching TRBD1. The CDR3 loop spans 15 amino acids. The V gene's germline CDR1 is MGHRA and CDR2 YSYEKL. The J segment lost 3 bases and the V segment lost 1 base, leaving 6 bases of the junction unmatched. The CDR3 sequence is CASSQGQGKVYEQYF. The CDR3 DNA follows: TGCGCCAGCAGCCAAGGACAGGGAAAGGTCTACGAGCAGTACTTC.

This chain joins TRBV7-9 and TRBJ1-2; 8 positions agree with TRBD1. Germline loops: CDR1 SEHNR, CDR2 FQNEAQ (reference sequence). Unmatched junction bases numbered 14, after V lost 6 bases and J lost 8 bases. There are 15 residues in the CDR3. CDR3 in DNA: TGTGCCAGCAGTCCGACTTCGACAGGGGAAGGCGGCTACACCTTC. Amino acid sequence: CASSPTSTGEGGYTF. Full variable domain (missing parts from reference TRBV7-9 and TRBJ1-2): DTGVSQNPRHKITKRGQNVTFRCDPISEHNRLYWYRQTLGQGPEFLTYFQNEAQLEKSRLLSDRFSAERPKGSFSTLEIQRTEQGDSAMYLCASSPTSTGEGGYTFGSGTRLTVV.

The CDR3 reads CASSYGAAAFF. CDR3 nucleotides: TGTGCCAGCAGTTACGGGGCAGCGGCTTTCTTT. This rearrangement joins TRBV6-6 to TRBJ1-1; D might be TRBD1 (5 bases). In germline, CDR1 is MNHNY, CDR2 SVGAGI (reference sequence). CDR3 length: 11 amino acids. Trimming left V 2 bases short and J 11 bases short, with 9 bases between.

J is TRBJ2-1 and V is TRBV10-2, with unresolved D. CDR3 length: 15 amino acids. V was shortened by 3 bases and J by 0 bases, with 9 bases between the two germline ends. Germline V CDR1 and CDR2: WSHSY, SAAADI. CDR3 DNA: TGCGCCAGCAGTGAATTTAGGAGCTCCTACAATGAGCAGTTCTTC. This gives the protein CASSEFRSSYNEQFF.

The chain carries TRBV21-1 and TRBJ2-3; TRBD1 is taken as the D call from the table, unchecked against the DNA. TRBV21-1 is termed a pseudogene. The CDR3 runs 15 residues. CDR3 in amino acids: CASSKEKDRRDTQYF. For the CDR3, the DNA is TGTGCCAGCAGCAAAGAAAAAGACAGGAGGGATACGCAGTATTTT.

This rearrangement joins TRBV5-6 to TRBJ2-7; 8 bases are a match to TRBD1. V lost 5 bases to trimming and J lost 6 bases; unmatched junction nucleotides: 10. Germline V gives CDR1 SGHDT, CDR2 YYEEEE. The CDR3 consists of 14 residues. The DNA of the CDR3 is TGTGCCAGCAGAGATCAGGGGGCGATAATCGAGCAGTACTTC. Its translation is CASRDQGAIIEQYF.

The CDR3 reads CASSLAVGTGRETQYF. DNA of the CDR3: TGTGCCAGCAGCTTAGCGGTTGGGACAGGACGGGAGACCCAGTACTTC. The V call is TRBV7-9, the J call TRBJ2-5, with TRBD1 matching over 8 bases. Germline values: CDR1 SEHNR, CDR2 FQNEAQ (reference sequence). The CDR3 has 16 amino acids. Trimming at V came to 0 bases and at J to 5 bases, leaving 8 bases not matched to a gene.

The genes are TRBV9 and TRBJ2-1; 8 nucleotides agree with TRBD2. Germline trimming cut 4 bases from V and 12 bases from J; bases unmatched to any gene: 3. The germline gives CDR1 SGDLS, CDR2 YYNGEE. The CDR3 runs 11 residues. The CDR3 DNA is TGTGCCAGCAGCTCGGCGGGGGGGCAGTTCTTC. Protein product: CASSSAGGQFF.

The CDR3 reads CASSESGLAGTYNEQFF. The CDR3, as DNA: TGTGCCAGCAGTGAATCTGGGCTAGCGGGTACCTACAATGAGCAGTTCTTC. This chain links TRBV25-1 with TRBJ2-1; 8 positions agree with TRBD2. V shed 1 base and J 2 bases; nucleotides not matched to a gene: 7. CDR3 length: 17 residues. CDR1 is MGHDK and CDR2 is SYGVNS in the germline V gene. Complete variable domain (other parts from reference TRBV25-1 and TRBJ2-1): EADIYQTPRYLVIGTGKKITLECSQTMGHDKMYWYQQDPGMELHLIHYSYGVNSTEKGDLSSESTVSRIRTEHFPLTLESARPSHTSQYLCASSESGLAGTYNEQFFGPGTRLTVL.

Concerning this clone itself: The junction and the germline gene differ at one end; a read error may be behind it. The chain employs TRBV7-3 and TRBJ2-2, with 11 nucleotides matching TRBD1. The CDR3 extends over 16 amino acids. In germline, CDR1 is SGHTA, CDR2 FQGTGA. The CDR3 protein is CASSSDRGPVTGELLF. CDR3 coding DNA: TGTGCCAGCAGCTCGGACAGGGGGCCCGTCACCGGGGAGCTGCTTTTT.

J is TRBJ1-6 and V is TRBV11-2, with 9 bases identical to TRBD1. Germline loops: CDR1 SGHAT, CDR2 FQNNGV. CDR3 size: 13 residues. J lost 10 bases, V lost 5 bases, and 3 bases had no gene match. The CDR3 coding sequence is TGTGCCAGCAGCACCGGACAGGGGTCACCCCTCCACTTT. Its translation is CASSTGQGSPLHF.

The chain joins TRBV9 to TRBJ2-2; maybe TRBD2 (5 bases). V lost 2 bases to trimming and J lost 6 bases, with 14 bases between them. Per the germline V gene, CDR1 is SGDLS and CDR2 is YYNGEE. CDR3 length: 15 residues. CDR3: CASSVEGGRPGELFF. The CDR3 bases are TGTGCCAGCAGCGTTGAGGGTGGAAGGCCCGGGGAGCTGTTTTTT.

The chain employs TRBV6-5 and TRBJ2-7; D is ambiguous. Germline V gene sequence: CDR1 MNHEY, CDR2 SVGAGI. Deletions cut 5 bases from V and 2 bases from J, with 13 bases between. This CDR3 comprises 14 residues. The CDR3 nucleotides are TGTGCCAGCAGTGAATATGCATCAGCCTACGAGCAGTACTTC. It is translated as CASSEYASAYEQYF.

V is TRBV9 and J is TRBJ2-1; 13 bases are a match to TRBD2. The germline V gene has CDR1 SGDLS and CDR2 YYNGEE. V gave up 3 bases and J gave up 3 bases; unmatched junction bases: 3. The CDR3 loop spans 16 amino acids. The CDR3 nucleotides read TGTGCCAGCAGCGGACTAGCGGGGGGACACTACAATGAGCAGTTCTTC. It translates to CASSGLAGGHYNEQFF.

This chain joins TRBV5-4 and TRBJ1-1; TRBD1 agrees at 7 bases. V shed 6 bases and J 2 bases; nucleotides not matched to a gene: 7. This CDR3 has 14 amino acids. The germline CDR1 and CDR2 sequences are SGHNT and YYREEE (reference sequence). The CDR3 DNA is TGTGCCAGCACCGGGAAGGGGGCTAACACTGAAGCTTTCTTT. Protein product: CASTGKGANTEAFF.

This clone was seen more than once but under ten times. This chain connects TRBV6-6 to TRBJ2-5; 8 nucleotides line up with TRBD1. The V gene's germline CDR1 is MNHNY and CDR2 SVGAGI (reference sequence). The CDR3 contains 14 residues. V lost 5 bases to trimming and J lost 2 bases; unmatched junction nucleotides: 4. CDR3 in DNA: TGTGCCAGCAGTCCCGACAGGGGACAAGAGACCCAGTACTTC. Translated: CASSPDRGQETQYF.

The rearrangement links TRBV7-9 to TRBJ2-3, with 14 bases matching TRBD2. Per the germline V gene, CDR1 is SEHNR and CDR2 is FQNEAQ (reference sequence). The CDR3 is 17 residues long. The junction had 9 bases not matched to a gene; V was cut back by 2 bases and J by 8 bases. DNA of the CDR3: TGTGCCAGCAGCTTAAGACTAGCGGGGGGGCCGTTGAGTACGCAGTATTTT. Its protein is CASSLRLAGGPLSTQYF.

This chain connects TRBV6-1 to TRBJ1-5; D is unclear. The V end lost 2 bases, the J end lost 0 bases, and 8 bases lay between the germline ends. Germline V CDR1 and CDR2: MNHNS, SASEGT. The CDR3 has 15 residues. The CDR3 sequence is CASSENEYSNQPQHF. CDR3 DNA sequence: TGTGCCAGCAGTGAAAACGAGTATAGCAATCAGCCCCAGCATTTT.